The 32 T cell receptor beta chains below were found in one sample sequenced in a study of cytomegalovirus exposure and HLA in healthy donors. Use of 60 Vbeta and 13 Jbeta primers characterized the PCR. The method was immunoSEQ multiplex PCR; TCRdb's version includes in-frame clones alone and lacks a portion of them. The data show just over 150,000 clones, roughly 84% seen once. The sequenced sample was PBMCs. The receptors stem from a man aged 18 to 29 in good health and CMV-seropositive.

The chain carries TRBV6-5 and TRBJ1-6; the match to TRBD1 covers 8 bases. Germline V gene data show CDR1 as MNHEY and CDR2 as SVGAGI. With V trimmed by 6 bases and J by 3 bases, 4 bases remained unmatched. The CDR3 runs 15 residues. The CDR3 nucleotides read TGTGCCAGCAGGCCCGGACAGGGCTATAATTCACCCCTCCACTTT. Residues: CASRPGQGYNSPLHF.

The rearrangement links TRBV5-5 to TRBJ2-7; a weak D match, TRBD1 (5 bases). The ends were cut back, 2 bases at V and 2 bases at J, with 5 bases in the middle. From germline, CDR1 is SGHKS and CDR2 YYEKEE (reference sequence). This CDR3 contains 12 residues. CDR3 bases: TGTGCCAGCAGCTTAGGGGCCTACGAGCAGTACTTC. Translating gives CASSLGAYEQYF.

The rearrangement uses TRBV11-3 and TRBJ2-7; D ambiguous. This CDR3 comprises 13 residues. In germline, CDR1 is SGHNT, CDR2 YENEEA. V lost 3 bases and J 5 bases, leaving 11 bases between the germline ends. In DNA form, the CDR3 reads TGTGCCAGCAGCTTCACCGCGATAGACGAGCAGTACTTC. It yields the protein CASSFTAIDEQYF.

The CDR3 region is CAISEAGSGNTIYF. The CDR3 coding sequence is TGTGCCATCAGTGAGGCCGGCTCTGGAAACACCATATATTTT. The V call is TRBV10-3, the J call TRBJ1-3; no clear D. Germline assignment: CDR1 ENHRY and CDR2 SYGVKD. CDR3 size: 14 residues. The germline V and J ends were trimmed by 2 bases and 0 bases, with 5 bases remaining between them.

The CDR3 loop is CASSPARVPGPNYGYTF. CDR3 nucleotides: TGTGCCAGCTCACCAGCCAGAGTTCCAGGTCCTAACTATGGCTACACCTTC. The chain uses TRBV18 and TRBJ1-2; D is uncertain. The germline V gene encodes CDR1 KGHSH and CDR2 LQKENI. V shed 2 bases and J shed 0 bases, with 16 bases lying between them. CDR3 length: 17 amino acids.

The chain recombines TRBV30 with TRBJ1-2; D is ambiguous. This CDR3 is 14 amino acids long. CDR1 GTSNPN and CDR2 SVGIG come from the germline V gene (reference sequence). V gave up 0 bases and J gave up 2 bases, with 10 bases separating them. CDR3 sequence reads: CAWSVPGRNYGYTF. The CDR3 nucleotides read TGTGCCTGGAGTGTCCCTGGCAGAAACTATGGCTACACCTTC. Together with reference TRBV30 and TRBJ1-2, the CDR3 gives the full variable domain: SQTIHQWPATLVQPVGSPLSLECTVEGTSNPNLYWYRQAAGRGLQLLFYSVGIGQISSEVPQNLSASRPQDRQFILSSKKLLLSDSGFYLCAWSVPGRNYGYTFGSGTRLTVV.

The chain recombines TRBV14 with TRBJ2-7; 7 bases match TRBD2. The CDR3 totals 14 residues. The V segment lost 2 bases and the J segment 1 base; nucleotides outside the gene matches: 2. The V gene's germline CDR1 is SGHDN and CDR2 FVKESK. The CDR3 loop reads CASSQWGGSYEQYF. The DNA for the CDR3 is TGTGCCAGCAGCCAATGGGGGGGTTCCTACGAGCAGTACTTC.

This clone was detected only once. V is TRBV23-1 and J is TRBJ2-7; 9 positions agree with TRBD1. TRBV23-1 is flagged as an ORF with uncertain function. The CDR3 sequence is 17 residues long. Unmatched junction bases numbered 13, after V lost 3 bases and J lost 4 bases. This chain's CDR3 is CASSHYPGRDREYEQYF. The CDR3 DNA reads as TGCGCCAGCAGTCACTACCCGGGCCGGGACAGGGAGTACGAGCAGTACTTC.

In its sample, this clone was seen once. V and J are TRBV6-5 and TRBJ2-7; the match to TRBD2 covers 12 bases. The ends lost 2 bases at V and 6 bases at J; junction bases unmatched: 5. CDR1 is MNHEY and CDR2 is SVGAGI in the germline V gene. The CDR3 is made up of 15 amino acids. The CDR3 reads CASSYRTSGDVEQYF. The CDR3 region has the DNA TGTGCCAGCAGTTACAGGACTAGCGGGGATGTCGAGCAGTACTTC.

This clone was seen a few times. The chain uses TRBV6-5 and TRBJ2-2; no clear D gene. The V gene's germline CDR1 is MNHEY and CDR2 SVGAGI. The CDR3 totals 14 residues. The V end lost 2 bases, the J end lost 5 bases, and 9 bases lay between the germline ends. The CDR3 protein is CASSYEVRTGELFF. The CDR3 DNA follows: TGTGCCAGCAGTTACGAGGTTCGGACCGGGGAGCTGTTTTTT.

The chain combines TRBV7-9 with TRBJ1-4; tentative D call: TRBD1 (5 bases). V was pared by 1 base and J by 7 bases, with 13 bases between. CDR1 SEHNR and CDR2 FQNEAQ come from the germline V gene (reference sequence). This CDR3 comprises 15 residues. The CDR3 coding sequence is TGTGCCAGCAGCTTAGAGGGCAGGGTTGGTGAAAAACTGTTTTTT. This codes for CASSLEGRVGEKLFF.

A remark on this clone: At one end, the junction sequence differs from germline, possibly due to a read error. This sequence joins TRBV7-9 and TRBJ2-7; weak D call: TRBD1 (5 bases). The germline CDR1 and CDR2 sequences are SEHNR and FQNEAQ (reference sequence). The CDR3 totals 13 residues. The CDR3 DNA follows: TGTTCCAGCAGCTTAGTCGACAGCTACGAGCAGTACTTC. It translates to CSSSLVDSYEQYF.

This clone appeared a single time. CDR3 in DNA: TGTGCCAGCAGCTTACAGCTGGGCCTGAACACTGAAGCTTTCTTT. This gives the protein CASSLQLGLNTEAFF. The chain combines TRBV7-6 with TRBJ1-1; no clear D gene. Trimming shortened V by 2 bases and J by 0 bases, and 10 bases separated the two germline ends. The CDR3 contains 15 residues. Germline V lookup: CDR1 SGHVS, CDR2 FNYEAQ.

The chain links TRBV2 to TRBJ1-4, with 7 bases fitting TRBD1. The ends lost 6 bases at V and 4 bases at J; junction bases unmatched: 2. The CDR3 has 13 residues. Germline CDR1 and CDR2: SNHLY and FYNNEI. For the CDR3, the DNA is TGTGCCAGCAGGGGACAGAGTAATGAAAAACTGTTTTTT. Its protein product is CASRGQSNEKLFF.

The table lists this clone with a count of one. CDR3 sequence reads: CASSTLSEAFF. CDR3 nucleotide sequence: TGTGCCAGTAGTACGTTATCTGAAGCTTTCTTT. The J gene is TRBJ1-1, the V gene TRBV19; D not resolved. There are 11 residues in the CDR3. From germline, CDR1 is LNHDA and CDR2 SQIVND (reference sequence). V lost 4 bases, J lost 6 bases, and 6 bases lay in between.

The J gene is TRBJ2-1, the V gene TRBV7-9; 10 bases match TRBD2. This CDR3 has 15 amino acids. The V and J ends lost 11 bases and 2 bases, in that order; junction bases with no gene match: 9. Germline V gives CDR1 SEHNR, CDR2 FQNEAQ (reference sequence). This CDR3 is CAGDQRGGPYNEQFF. The CDR3 nucleotides read TGTGCCGGGGACCAGCGGGGGGGCCCCTACAATGAGCAGTTCTTC.

The chain has TRBV16 and TRBJ2-3, with D maybe TRBD2 (5 bases). The V and J ends lost 6 bases and 2 bases respectively, with 12 bases between them. There are 14 residues in the CDR3. The germline V gene has CDR1 KGHSY and CDR2 FQNENV. CDR3 DNA: TGTGCCAGCAGTTCTGAGGGTTTCACAGATACGCAGTATTTT. This sequence encodes CASSSEGFTDTQYF.

The chain employs TRBV6-6 and TRBJ1-1; D perhaps matches TRBD1 (5 bases). Looked up from germline, CDR1 is MNHNY and CDR2 is SVGAGI (reference sequence). The CDR3 is 14 residues long. Trimming pared 6 bases from V and 1 base from J, leaving 12 bases between. The CDR3 DNA reads as TGTGCCAGCAGCCCTCAGGGTGGGAACACTGAAGCTTTCTTT. Encoded protein: CASSPQGGNTEAFF.

The chain carries TRBV7-6 and TRBJ1-6; tentative D call: TRBD1 (5 bases). CDR1 is SGHVS and CDR2 is FNYEAQ in the germline V gene. Trimming pared 1 base from V and 9 bases from J, leaving 13 bases between. The CDR3 totals 15 residues. The DNA for the CDR3 is TGTGCCAGCAGCTTAGTGGGGGGTTTAAGTTCACCCCTCCACTTT. Its protein is CASSLVGGLSSPLHF.

The chain uses TRBV28 and TRBJ1-6, with D unresolved. V lost 6 bases and J 0 bases, leaving 9 bases between the germline ends. This CDR3 comprises 15 residues. Germline assignment: CDR1 MDHEN and CDR2 SYDVKM. Here the CDR3 DNA reads TGTGCCAGCAGCTCTGGGAGCTCCTATAATTCACCCCTCCACTTT. As protein: CASSSGSSYNSPLHF.

The chain uses TRBV15 and TRBJ2-7; tentatively, D is TRBD2 (7 bases). The ends were cut back, 11 bases at V and 3 bases at J, with 17 bases in the middle. Germline V lookup: CDR1 LNHNV, CDR2 YYDKDF (reference sequence). The length of the CDR3 is 13 residues. CDR3 region: CALIRGGNYEQYF. CDR3 DNA: TGTGCCCTTATTAGGGGGGGGAACTACGAGCAGTACTTC.

The gene calls are TRBV6-4 and TRBJ1-1; D is possibly TRBD1 (6 bases). Between the trimmed V and J ends, which lost 4 bases and 3 bases, there was a span of 9 bases. The CDR3 totals 13 residues. The germline gives CDR1 MRHNA, CDR2 SNTAGT. The CDR3 loop reads CASSAGQHTEAFF. CDR3 nucleotide sequence: TGTGCCAGCAGTGCCGGACAGCACACTGAAGCTTTCTTT.

The CDR3 is CASSRDPAGTEAFF. Here the CDR3 DNA reads TGTGCCAGCAGTAGAGACCCGGCGGGGACTGAAGCTTTCTTT. The rearrangement uses TRBV6-5 and TRBJ1-1; D is uncertain. The CDR3 is 14 residues long. Trimming left V 5 bases short and J 5 bases short, with 15 bases between. CDR1 MNHEY and CDR2 SVGAGI come from the germline V gene.

This sequence joins TRBV2 and TRBJ1-6; 8 positions agree with TRBD1. The junction had 5 bases not matched to a gene; V was cut back by 7 bases and J by 0 bases. This CDR3 has 16 amino acids. The germline V gene has CDR1 SNHLY and CDR2 FYNNEI. Written as DNA, the CDR3 is TGTGCCAGCAAAGGACAGGGTCGCTCCTATAATTCACCCCTCCACTTT. As protein: CASKGQGRSYNSPLHF.

J is TRBJ1-1 and V is TRBV7-2; 7 bases align to TRBD1. The CDR3 totals 14 residues. CDR1 and CDR2 (germline): SGHTA, FQGNSA. Germline trimming cut 6 bases from V and 2 bases from J; bases unmatched to any gene: 6. CDR3 region: CASSLTGPNTEAFF. For the CDR3, the DNA is TGTGCCAGCAGTTTGACAGGGCCTAACACTGAAGCTTTCTTT.

The chain joins TRBV2 to TRBJ2-3; maybe TRBD1 (5 bases). The CDR3 loop spans 15 amino acids. The germline V gene encodes CDR1 SNHLY and CDR2 FYNNEI. The ends were cut back, 7 bases at V and 0 bases at J, with 14 bases in the middle. Here the CDR3 DNA reads TGTGCCAGCACCGGACACCAATTTAGCACAGATACGCAGTATTTT. Its translation is CASTGHQFSTDTQYF.

This clone was detected only a few times. V is TRBV4-3 and J is TRBJ2-3; 7 bases align to TRBD2. This CDR3 comprises 15 residues. The trim removed 0 bases at V and 5 bases at J, leaving 5 bases unmatched. Germline V gene data show CDR1 as LGHNA and CDR2 as YSLEER. The DNA of the CDR3 is TGCGCCAGCAGCCAAGATGGGGGGGGGTTAGATACGCAGTATTTT. Its protein is CASSQDGGGLDTQYF.

In its sample, this clone was seen once. The chain combines TRBV4-2 with TRBJ1-6, with 8 bases aligning to TRBD1. The V gene's germline CDR1 is LGHNA and CDR2 YNFKEQ. V was pared by 0 bases and J by 8 bases, with 6 bases of the junction left unmatched. The CDR3 extends over 16 amino acids. The CDR3 sequence: CASSQDIGTGDSPLHF. The DNA for the CDR3 is TGTGCCAGCAGCCAAGATATAGGGACAGGTGATTCACCCCTCCACTTT.

The chain couples TRBV6-1 to TRBJ1-2; D remains ambiguous. The CDR3 extends over 13 amino acids. Germline CDR1 MNHNS, CDR2 SASEGT. Trimming removed 6 bases at V and 3 bases at J, with 11 bases between. CDR3 DNA: TGTGCCAGCAGACGGACTGACGACTATGGCTACACCTTC. It specifies CASRRTDDYGYTF.

This clone was counted once. The chain joins TRBV9 to TRBJ1-4; tentatively, D is TRBD1 (5 bases). Deletions cut 2 bases from V and 8 bases from J, with 10 bases between. This CDR3 spans 13 amino acids. Germline V CDR1 and CDR2: SGDLS, YYNGEE. CDR3 in amino acids: CASSVGGDEKLFF. The CDR3 nucleotides are TGTGCCAGCAGCGTTGGGGGGGACGAAAAACTGTTTTTT.

The chain recombines TRBV6-5 with TRBJ2-2; no firm D call. With 3 bases removed from V and 6 bases from J, the gap between germline ends came to 17 bases. Germline V gene sequence: CDR1 MNHEY, CDR2 SVGAGI. The CDR3 has 16 residues. The CDR3 DNA reads as TGTGCCAGCAGTTATTCGGCGGCCTCAACGGCCGGGGAGCTGTTTTTT. It codes for CASSYSAASTAGELFF.

In regard to this clone: Compared with germline, one end of the junction differs, possibly owing to a read error. V gene TRBV30 combines with J gene TRBJ2-6; tentatively, D is TRBD2 (6 bases). The length of the CDR3 is 15 residues. Germline V CDR1 and CDR2: GTSNPN, SVGIG (reference sequence). The CDR3: CAWKGYGTGANGLTF. The CDR3 DNA reads as TGTGCCTGGAAGGGATACGGGACTGGGGCCAACGGCCTGACTTTC. Supplemented by reference TRBV30 and TRBJ2-6, the full variable domain reads SQTIHQWPATLVQPVGSPLSLECTVEGTSNPNLYWYRQAAGRGLQLLFYSVGIGQISSEVPQNLSASRPQDRQFILSSKKLLLSDSGFYLCAWKGYGTGANGLTFGAGSRLTVL.